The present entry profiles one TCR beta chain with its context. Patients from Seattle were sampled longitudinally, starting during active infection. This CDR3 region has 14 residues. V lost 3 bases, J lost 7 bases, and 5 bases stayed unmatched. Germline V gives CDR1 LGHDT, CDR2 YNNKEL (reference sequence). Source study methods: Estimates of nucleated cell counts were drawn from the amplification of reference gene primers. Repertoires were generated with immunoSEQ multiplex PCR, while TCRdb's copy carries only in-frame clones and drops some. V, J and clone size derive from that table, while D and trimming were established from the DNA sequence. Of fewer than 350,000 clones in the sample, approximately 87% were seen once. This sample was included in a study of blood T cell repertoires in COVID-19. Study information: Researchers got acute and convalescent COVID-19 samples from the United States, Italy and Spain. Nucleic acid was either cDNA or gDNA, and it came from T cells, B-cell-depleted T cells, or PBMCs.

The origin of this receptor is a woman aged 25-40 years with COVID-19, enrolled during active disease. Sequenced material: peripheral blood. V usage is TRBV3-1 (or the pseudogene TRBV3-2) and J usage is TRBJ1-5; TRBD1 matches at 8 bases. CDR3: CASSHGTGGQPQHF. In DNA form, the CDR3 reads TGTGCCAGCAGCCATGGGACAGGAGGACAGCCCCAGCATTTT.